The rows below give T cell receptor beta chains drawn from one sample of a study of CD4 and CD8 cells across lung adenocarcinoma regions. TCRdb reprocessed the PCR reads via MiXCR and lists one record per CDR3 protein. The table shows 13,000 or so distinct CDR3 sequences, with about 48% occurring only once. What was sequenced was CD4+ T cells from the center of a lung tumor. The receptors derive from a male donor with lung adenocarcinoma. The CD4 and CD8 labels of this study may be unreliable. The CDR3 runs from the conserved cysteine through the conserved F or W. The D gene is left open where the match is weak. Rows may omit the clone size; those that give it use once, few, many or a size class.

v_gene	j_gene	abundance	d_gene	CDR3nt	CDR3aa
TRBV7-2	TRBJ2-1	NA	TRBD2	TGTGCCAGCAGACTGAGCGGGAGTAGTGGTGAGCAGTTCTTC	CASRLSGSSGEQFF
TRBV28	TRBJ2-7	NA	TRBD2	TGTGCCAGCAACGAGGTCGGGAGGGGAACCTACGAGCAGTACTTC	CASNEVGRGTYEQYF
TRBV6-1	TRBJ2-3	NA	NA	TGTGCCAGCAGTGAACGGGTGGTGAGCACAGAGGAGCAGTTTTTT	CASSERVVSTEEQFF
TRBV5-4	TRBJ1-1	NA	NA	TGTGCCAGCAGCTTGGAAGGGGCGGGGGGAAGGTCTGAAGCTTTCTTT	CASSLEGAGGRSEAFF
TRBV6-2/TRBV6-3	TRBJ2-7	NA	NA	TGTGCCAGCAGTTACGACTATTTCTACGAGCAGTACTTC	CASSYDYFYEQYF
TRBV4-1	TRBJ2-4	NA	NA	TGCGCCAGCAGCCGAGGTGCGGGGCCTTCAGCCACAAACACGCAGTATTTC	CASSRGAGPSATNTQYF
TRBV27	TRBJ2-3	once	NA	TGTGCCAGCAGTTTAGACGGGGGCTACGGGGGGCGTGGCACAGAGACCCAGTACTTT	CASSLDGGYGGRGTETQYF
TRBV7-8	TRBJ2-1	NA	TRBD2	TGTGCCAGCAGCTTAGGGGGCGGGGGGAGCTCCTACAATGAGCAGTTCTTC	CASSLGGGGSSYNEQFF
TRBV6-1	TRBJ2-7	NA	NA	TGTGCCAGTACCCGGGACCCGCGTGGCGATGAGCAGTACTTC	CASTRDPRGDEQYF
TRBV12-3/TRBV12-4	TRBJ1-1	NA	NA	TGTGCCAGCAGTTTTGGGGTCGGGAACACTGAAGCTTTCTTT	CASSFGVGNTEAFF
TRBV10-1	TRBJ2-3	NA	NA	TGCGCCAGCAGTGTCCTGAGCACAGATACGCAGTATTTC	CASSVLSTDTQYF
TRBV10-3	TRBJ2-3	NA	NA	TGTGCGGGGCGTGGGGGCCTAGATGCAGATACCCAGTATTTT	CAGRGGLDADTQYF
TRBV6-5	TRBJ1-6	many	NA	TGTGCCAGCAGTTACTCGATGGGCTCACCCCTCCACTTT	CASSYSMGSPLHF
TRBV6-1	TRBJ2-5	medium-sized	NA	TGTGCCAGCAGTGAACAGGTTCCGGGGTTGGTTGGTGAGCAGTACTTC	CASSEQVPGLVGEQYF
TRBV12-3/TRBV12-4	TRBJ2-1	many	NA	TGTGCCAGCAGTTTCTATGAGCAGTTCTTC	CASSFYEQFF
TRBV6-4	TRBJ2-2	NA	NA	TGTGCCAGCAGTGACTCGGCAGTTGGCGGGGAGCTGTTTTTT	CASSDSAVGGELFF
TRBV10-3	TRBJ2-1	medium-sized	TRBD2	TGTGCCATCAGTGAGTCGGAGGGACTAGCGAGGAAAGCGGGTGAGCAGTTCTTC	CAISESEGLARKAGEQFF
TRBV27	TRBJ2-3	NA	NA	TGTGCCAGGGGGACGGGGGTCCGATACCAAGAGACCCAGTATTTT	CARGTGVRYQETQYF
TRBV6-5	TRBJ2-3	NA	NA	TGTGCCAGCAGTTACTCGGGGGGGCGAGGGACAGAGACGCAGTATTTC	CASSYSGGRGTETQYF
TRBV7-9	TRBJ2-4	NA	NA	TGTGCCAGCAGCTTCGAGTTGGGACTGGTCGTACAAGAGCAGTACTTC	CASSFELGLVVQEQYF
TRBV7-6	TRBJ1-3	many	NA	TGTGCCAGCAGCCCATATGAACCCTTGTATGGAAACACCATATATTTT	CASSPYEPLYGNTIYF
TRBV10-3	TRBJ2-3	NA	TRBD2	TGTTGCAGGGGGGAAGCTAGCGGGAGCCAAGAGACCCAGTACTTT	CCRGEASGSQETQYF
TRBV25-1	TRBJ2-5	NA	NA	TGTGCGCTCGGGGGCAGTGTCGAAGAGACCCAGTATTTC	CALGGSVEETQYF
TRBV10-1	TRBJ2-3	NA	TRBD2	TGCGCCAGCAGTGACATAGCGGGTAGCACAGATACGCAGTATTTT	CASSDIAGSTDTQYF
TRBV6-1	TRBJ2-6	medium-sized	NA	TGTGCCAGCAGTGGAGGGGCCAACGTCCTGACTTTC	CASSGGANVLTF
TRBV27	TRBJ2-5	NA	NA	TGTGCCAGGGGGACGGGGGTTCAAGACAAAGAGACCCAGTATTTC	CARGTGVQDKETQYF
TRBV25-1	TRBJ2-2	once	NA	TGTGCCAGCAGTCTACTAGGAGGGTTCGGGGAGCTGTTTTTT	CASSLLGGFGELFF
TRBV6-1	TRBJ2-1	NA	NA	TGTGCCAGCAGTGAAGAGTACGGAACCTACGAGCAGTTCTTC	CASSEEYGTYEQFF
TRBV12-3/TRBV12-4	TRBJ2-3	NA	NA	TGTGCGGGCAGTGGGGGCGGGGCCGGAGAGACCCAGTATTTC	CAGSGGGAGETQYF
TRBV9	TRBJ2-7	NA	TRBD2	TGTGCCAGCAGCGTAGGGACTAGTAATATGAACGAGCAGTACTTC	CASSVGTSNMNEQYF
TRBV7-2	TRBJ2-7	NA	TRBD2	TGTGCCAGCAGCTTAGGGACTAGCGGGGGAACCTACGAGCAGTACTTC	CASSLGTSGGTYEQYF
TRBV7-2	TRBJ2-5	few	NA	TGTGCCAGCAGCCCAAACCTCTGGGAGACCCAGTACTTC	CASSPNLWETQYF
TRBV6-5	TRBJ1-1	many	NA	TGTGCCAGCAGTTACTCCCCGGCCCTGAGCACTGAAGCTTTCTTT	CASSYSPALSTEAFF
TRBV10-2	TRBJ2-7	medium-sized	TRBD1	TGCGCCAGCAGTGAGCCGGCCGGGACAGCTAAATACGAGCAGTACTTC	CASSEPAGTAKYEQYF
TRBV24-1	TRBJ2-1	NA	NA	TGTGCCACCAGTGTGTCGAGCGGGTATGAGCAGTTCTTC	CATSVSSGYEQFF
TRBV27	TRBJ2-7	NA	NA	TGTGCCAGCAGTCCGGGGCGCGGGGCCTGTGGGCCAGATACGCAGTACTTC	CASSPGRGACGPDTQYF
TRBV6-1	TRBJ2-5	NA	NA	TGTGCCAGGGGGCCCGGGGCTTGGGACCAAGATACCCAGTACTTC	CARGPGAWDQDTQYF
TRBV28	TRBJ2-3	many	NA	TGTGCCAGCAGTTTTTGGCCGAAAGGCTCAGATACGCAGTATTTT	CASSFWPKGSDTQYF
TRBV15	TRBJ1-2	few	TRBD1	TGTGCCACCAGCAGAGGGACAGGGGACTATGGCTACACCTTC	CATSRGTGDYGYTF
TRBV6-1	TRBJ2-2	medium-sized	NA	TGTGCCAGCAGAGCGCCACAGGGTTTGTCGGGCACCGGGGAGCTGTTTTTT	CASRAPQGLSGTGELFF
TRBV6-1	TRBJ1-2	NA	NA	TGTGCCAGCAGTGAAGATCTACAGATTAACTATGGCTACACCTTC	CASSEDLQINYGYTF